The 25 T cell receptor beta chains below were found in one sample sequenced in a study of cytomegalovirus exposure and HLA in healthy donors. Only in-frame clones appear in the TCRdb table, and some are missing; sequencing was by immunoSEQ multiplex PCR. The table records under 75,000 clones, 95% to 97% of them present only once. Sequencing was performed on PBMCs. The origin of the receptors is a woman aged 18-29 years in good health and CMV-seropositive.

V usage is TRBV25-1 and J usage is TRBJ2-2, with 12 bases identical to TRBD2. Germline trimming cut 4 bases from V and 6 bases from J; bases unmatched to any gene: 12. The germline gives CDR1 MGHDK, CDR2 SYGVNS. The CDR3 is 18 residues long. CDR3 sequence: CASSAKYGLAGIAGELFF. CDR3 nucleotide sequence: TGTGCCAGCAGTGCCAAATACGGACTAGCGGGAATAGCCGGGGAGCTGTTTTTT. The complete variable domain, with remaining parts taken from reference TRBV25-1 and TRBJ2-2, reads EADIYQTPRYLVIGTGKKITLECSQTMGHDKMYWYQQDPGMELHLIHYSYGVNSTEKGDLSSESTVSRIRTEHFPLTLESARPSHTSQYLCASSAKYGLAGIAGELFFGEGSRLTVL.

The DNA of the CDR3 is TGTGCCAGCAGCTTAGTAGCGGGAGAGGAGACCCAGTACTTC. Its protein product is CASSLVAGEETQYF. This sequence joins TRBV7-9 and TRBJ2-5, with 9 bases matching TRBD2. Per the germline V gene, CDR1 is SEHNR and CDR2 is FQNEAQ (reference sequence). The CDR3 runs to 14 residues. V gave up 1 base and J gave up 5 bases; unmatched junction bases: 2.

The chain uses TRBV7-9 and TRBJ2-2; perhaps TRBD1 as D (5 bases). The CDR3 runs to 16 residues. The germline V gene has CDR1 SEHNR and CDR2 FQNEAQ (reference sequence). Trimming cost V 5 bases and J 7 bases, with 20 bases left between them. The DNA of the CDR3 is TGTGCCAGCAGCGAGTTCCAGGGTGTAATCATCGGGGAGCTGTTTTTT. This translates into CASSEFQGVIIGELFF.

The chain recombines TRBV6-4 with TRBJ2-2; tentatively, D is TRBD2 (6 bases). V was pared by 7 bases and J by 3 bases, with 12 bases between. The V gene's germline CDR1 is MRHNA and CDR2 SNTAGT. The CDR3 covers 14 residues. In DNA form, the CDR3 reads TGTGCCAGCACCGCGGGAACGCACACCGGGGAGCTGTTTTTT. It codes for CASTAGTHTGELFF.

This sequence joins TRBV10-3 and TRBJ2-5; D possibly corresponds to TRBD1 (5 bases). This CDR3 has 13 residues. CDR1 is ENHRY and CDR2 is SYGVKD in the germline V gene. V dropped 7 bases and J dropped 5 bases, with 14 bases sitting between them. This CDR3 is CAITQGGGETQYF. For the CDR3, the DNA is TGTGCCATCACCCAGGGTGGTGGGGAGACCCAGTACTTC.

The rearrangement joins TRBV6-5 to TRBJ2-2; TRBD1 matches at 8 bases. Looked up from germline, CDR1 is MNHEY and CDR2 is SVGAGI. The CDR3 sequence is 15 residues long. The junction had 8 bases not matched to a gene; V was cut back by 6 bases and J by 5 bases. CDR3 region: CASRSQGARTGELFF. The CDR3 DNA sequence: TGTGCCAGCAGATCGCAGGGGGCGCGGACCGGGGAGCTGTTTTTT.

This chain links TRBV28 with TRBJ2-3; the match to TRBD2 covers 12 bases. Germline values: CDR1 MDHEN, CDR2 SYDVKM. CDR3 length: 16 residues. The V segment lost 6 bases and the J segment 5 bases; nucleotides outside the gene matches: 9. As DNA, the CDR3 is TGTGCCAGCAGCTCTGCTAGCGGGAGGGCCGTAGATACGCAGTATTTT. This codes for CASSSASGRAVDTQYF.

This sequence joins TRBV6-5 and TRBJ1-1; D not certain. V was trimmed by 5 bases and J by 0 bases, leaving 13 bases between them. Germline loops: CDR1 MNHEY, CDR2 SVGAGI. The CDR3 contains 15 residues. The CDR3 here is CASSPNDFLNTEAFF. As DNA, the CDR3 is TGTGCCAGCAGTCCTAATGATTTCCTGAACACTGAAGCTTTCTTT.

This sequence joins TRBV5-1 and TRBJ2-7, with TRBD1 as a possible D gene (6 bases). Germline values: CDR1 SGHRS, CDR2 YFSETQ. CDR3 length: 14 residues. Trimming pared 4 bases from V and 3 bases from J, leaving 14 bases between. CDR3 in DNA: TGCGCCAGCAGCCCTCGGACAGCCATCTACGAGCAGTACTTC. Amino acids: CASSPRTAIYEQYF. The whole variable domain, filled in from reference TRBV5-1 and TRBJ2-7, reads KAGVTQTPRYLIKTRGQQVTLSCSPISGHRSVSWYQQTPGQGLQFLFEYFSETQRNKGNFPGRFSGRQFSNSRSEMNVSTLELGDSALYLCASSPRTAIYEQYFGPGTRLTVT.

The chain joins TRBV5-6 to TRBJ2-7, with TRBD2 matching over 7 bases. This CDR3 has 15 residues. V trimming: 0 bases; J trimming: 1 base; junction bases outside the gene matches: 4. In germline, CDR1 is SGHDT, CDR2 YYEEEE. CDR3 sequence (DNA): TGTGCCAGCAGCTTGGGGGGACTACCATCCTACGAGCAGTACTTC. Encoded protein: CASSLGGLPSYEQYF.

This rearrangement joins TRBV5-1 to TRBJ1-1; no clear D. The germline gives CDR1 SGHRS, CDR2 YFSETQ. The V end lost 0 bases, the J end lost 1 base, and 10 bases lay between the germline ends. The CDR3 contains 15 residues. Written as DNA, the CDR3 is TGCGCCAGCAGCTTGGGCCTACAGAAGAACACTGAAGCTTTCTTT. This gives the protein CASSLGLQKNTEAFF.

The chain carries TRBV19 and TRBJ2-2; 10 bases align to TRBD2. V lost 6 bases, J lost 3 bases, and 7 bases stayed unmatched. Germline V gene sequence: CDR1 LNHDA, CDR2 SQIVND (reference sequence). The CDR3 is made up of 16 amino acids. CDR3 nucleotides: TGTGCCAGTAGCCCTATAGCGGGGGGCTACACCGGGGAGCTGTTTTTT. Translating gives CASSPIAGGYTGELFF. Drawing the rest from reference TRBV19 and TRBJ2-2, the complete variable domain is DGGITQSPKYLFRKEGQNVTLSCEQNLNHDAMYWYRQDPGQGLRLIYYSQIVNDFQKGDIAEGYSVSREKKESFPLTVTSAQKNPTAFYLCASSPIAGGYTGELFFGEGSRLTVL.

The chain combines TRBV5-5 with TRBJ1-1, with a possible D match to TRBD1 (5 bases). Germline V lookup: CDR1 SGHKS, CDR2 YYEKEE (reference sequence). The CDR3 sequence is 15 residues long. Deletions cut 4 bases from V and 3 bases from J, with 16 bases between. The CDR3 DNA reads TGTGCCAGCAGCACGGCCTTTGGGGCGGACACTGAAGCTTTCTTT. Encoded protein: CASSTAFGADTEAFF.

The rearrangement links TRBV19 to TRBJ1-2; D is unclear. Germline V lookup: CDR1 LNHDA, CDR2 SQIVND (reference sequence). V was cut by 7 bases and J by 2 bases, with 14 bases left in between. The CDR3 is 14 residues long. Here the CDR3 reads CASTTALTNYGYTF. The CDR3 region has the DNA TGTGCCAGTACTACAGCCCTAACAAACTATGGCTACACCTTC.

For the CDR3, the DNA is TGTGCCAGCAGTTCCGGGACAGGCGGCTACGAGCAGTACTTC. It encodes CASSSGTGGYEQYF. J is TRBJ2-7 and V is TRBV28; the match to TRBD1 covers 8 bases. Germline V gene sequence: CDR1 MDHEN, CDR2 SYDVKM. V trimming: 4 bases; J trimming: 3 bases; junction bases outside the gene matches: 5. This CDR3 contains 14 residues.

This chain links TRBV6-5 with TRBJ2-5, with TRBD2 identical over 13 bases. The CDR3 has 15 residues. V lost 5 bases, J lost 1 base, and 1 base stayed unmatched. The germline V gene encodes CDR1 MNHEY and CDR2 SVGAGI. As DNA, the CDR3 is TGTGCCAGCAGTAGACTAGCGGGAGGCCAAGAGACCCAGTACTTC. Translation gives CASSRLAGGQETQYF.

This clone is a singleton in its sample. This chain joins TRBV5-1 and TRBJ2-5; 9 bases fit TRBD2. CDR1 is SGHRS, CDR2 YFSETQ, per germline. The CDR3 is made up of 16 amino acids. V shed 2 bases, J shed 0 bases, and the junction held 5 bases outside the gene matches. The CDR3 region is CASSFRTSEYQETQYF. CDR3 sequence (DNA): TGCGCCAGCAGCTTCCGGACTAGCGAGTACCAAGAGACCCAGTACTTC.

This sequence joins TRBV5-4 and TRBJ2-3, with D possibly TRBD2 on 6 matching bases. The germline CDR1 and CDR2 sequences are SGHNT and YYREEE (reference sequence). The CDR3 covers 15 residues. V was trimmed by 0 bases and J by 2 bases, leaving 10 bases between them. CDR3 loop: CASSLVPGDTDTQYF. The CDR3, as DNA: TGTGCCAGCAGCTTGGTCCCGGGAGACACAGATACGCAGTATTTT.

The chain combines TRBV28 with TRBJ1-6; 8 bases are a match to TRBD1. Trimming at V came to 4 bases and at J to 4 bases, leaving 6 bases not matched to a gene. Germline CDR1 and CDR2: MDHEN and SYDVKM. The CDR3 extends over 16 amino acids. The CDR3 nucleotides read TGTGCCAGCAGTTCTGTGACAGGGGATTATAATTCACCCCTCCACTTT. It encodes CASSSVTGDYNSPLHF.

This clone was counted many times. J is TRBJ2-7 and V is TRBV2, with TRBD2 as a possible D gene (5 bases). CDR1 and CDR2 from the germline V gene are SNHLY and FYNNEI. This CDR3 contains 13 residues. Trimming shortened V by 8 bases and J by 0 bases, and 11 bases separated the two germline ends. CDR3 sequence reads: CASEEVSSYEQYF. CDR3 sequence (DNA): TGTGCCAGCGAGGAGGTCAGCTCCTACGAGCAGTACTTC.

The genes are TRBV7-2 and TRBJ1-2; no definite D call. Deletions cut 0 bases from V and 2 bases from J, with 16 bases between. This CDR3 is built from 17 residues. Germline values: CDR1 SGHTA, CDR2 FQGNSA. The CDR3 protein is CASSLAPGKEPNYGYTF. Written as DNA, the CDR3 is TGTGCCAGCAGCTTAGCACCGGGTAAAGAGCCAAACTATGGCTACACCTTC.

This chain joins TRBV9 and TRBJ2-1; 9 positions agree with TRBD1. Germline V lookup: CDR1 SGDLS, CDR2 YYNGEE. V dropped 4 bases and J dropped 5; count of bases not matched to a gene: 7. The CDR3 is 15 amino acids. Here the CDR3 DNA reads TGTGCCAGCAGCCCGGGACAGGGTAAACACAATGAGCAGTTCTTC. Translated: CASSPGQGKHNEQFF.

This sequence joins TRBV10-2 and TRBJ1-1; D is undetermined. V shed 6 bases and J shed 2 bases, with 10 bases lying between them. Germline CDR1 is WSHSY and CDR2 is SAAADI. The CDR3 covers 13 residues. The chain's CDR3 is CASRGGFNTEAFF. The DNA for the CDR3 is TGCGCCAGCAGAGGAGGATTCAACACTGAAGCTTTCTTT.

This chain joins TRBV11-2 and TRBJ2-7, with 10 bases lining up with TRBD2. Germline V gene lookup returns CDR1 SGHAT and CDR2 FQNNGV. The CDR3 runs to 18 residues. V lost 1 base and J lost 4; bases outside the gene matches: 13. CDR3 loop: CASSLGRSGRAFTYEQYF. Here the CDR3 DNA reads TGTGCCAGCAGCTTAGGACGGAGCGGGAGGGCCTTTACTTACGAGCAGTACTTC.

This clone was seen only once. The chain's CDR3 is CASSLGDRGNGYTF. DNA of the CDR3: TGTGCCAGCAGCTTGGGGGACAGGGGGAACGGCTACACCTTC. This rearrangement joins TRBV5-4 to TRBJ1-2; TRBD1 matches at 11 bases. V lost 0 bases to trimming and J lost 8 bases; unmatched junction nucleotides: 3. The CDR3 spans 14 residues. CDR1 is SGHNT and CDR2 is YYREEE in the germline V gene (reference sequence).